This T cell receptor (beta chain) is drawn from a study of blood T cell repertoires in COVID-19. The V and J ends lost 2 bases and 4 bases, in that order; junction bases with no gene match: 7. There are 15 residues in the CDR3. The germline gives CDR1 MNHNS, CDR2 SASEGT. This clone was seen only a few times. Under the authors' procedure: Estimated nucleated cell counts came from reference gene primer amplification. TCRdb's table, derived via immunoSEQ multiplex PCR, lists solely in-frame clones and lacks some. The V and J calls and clone size are taken from that table; D and trimming were inferred from the DNA. Of some 170,000 clones listed, 75% to 80% are singletons.

This TCR was recovered from a woman aged 70-85 years with acute or convalescent COVID-19. The gene calls are TRBV6-1 and TRBJ2-5; 7 bases agree with TRBD2. Sequencing was done on a sample of peripheral blood. The CDR3 here is CASSETGWGGETQYF. CDR3 nucleotides: TGTGCCAGCAGTGAAACGGGGTGGGGGGGAGAGACCCAGTACTTC.